This record covers a single T cell receptor (beta chain). This clone was observed a single time. Its antigen specificity is not known. No quality values exist for individual bases; no much larger clone is one base distant. The sample belongs to a study of blood T cell repertoires in COVID-19 (TCRdb year 2020). Concerning the study at large: The collaborator samples originated in the United States, Italy and Spain and spanned the acute and convalescent phases of COVID-19. The repertoires were made available in a free public database intended to serve as a resource for research on the immune response to SARS-CoV-2. Where available, HLA class I and class II types were taken from metadata supplied by the sample provider and were not determined by assay-based typing. Subjects who had been exposed to COVID-19, were actively infected with it, or had recovered from it provided the deeply sampled blood TCRbeta repertoires that made up the dataset. The samples were drawn from the first 160 participants of the ongoing ImmuneRACE study and from some 1,300 subjects provided by 6 global collaborators. The material from the prospective study consisted of cDNA or gDNA derived from T cells, B-cell-depleted T cells, or PBMCs. The sample metadata nearly always contained a de-identified subject ID, COVID-19 status, age in years and sex. The full study reports these points: The amount of clinical and demographic metadata varied by source and participant and was provided uncurated.

Samples from volunteer blood donors who had recovered from COVID-19 were contributed by a second Seattle source. Collaborating institutions collected whole blood in K2EDTA tubes following their own protocols. For TCRbeta analysis, collaborators shipped samples in one of three forms: frozen whole blood, isolated PBMCs, or DNA extracted from either of those sample types. The germline V gene (reference sequence) sets CDR1 to LNHDA and CDR2 to SQIVND. Taken from cysteine to phenylalanine, the CDR3 has 15 residues. Only CDR3 DNA is held: 45 bases, read in frame from base 1. Germline trimming amounts to 2 bases on V and 5 bases on J, with 8 as the count of junction bases outside the gene matches. TCRbeta CDR3 regions were amplified from genomic DNA by means of the immunoSEQ Assay, a bias-controlled multiplex PCR. Turning to the authors' computational methods: The number of nucleated cells in each sample was estimated from the amplification of reference gene primers within the assay. Sequence reads were collapsed and filtered to measure the absolute abundance of every unique TCRbeta CDR3 rearrangement. For each sample, productive Simpson clonality was calculated as the square root of Simpson's diversity index across productive rearrangements. TCRdb carries this immuneACCESS record with in-frame sequences only. Its versions omit some clonotypes, under half of them owing to an unresolved V gene in the studies checked, with the rest unexplained. The V and J calls and clone size come from that table; D and trimming were worked out from the DNA. The sample table contains some 200,000 clones; only one count was recorded for roughly 82% of them. Roughly 1.4% of the sample goes to the ten largest clones.

Sample: peripheral blood. The TCR comes from a woman aged 40-49 years who had recovered from COVID-19. The rearranged segments are TRBV19 and TRBJ1-2; TRBD1 fits 7 bases in the junction. CDR3 region: CASSITTGKGYGYTF. In nucleotide form, the sequence is TGTGCCAGTAGTATAACGACAGGGAAGGGGTATGGCTACACCTTC.